This T cell receptor beta chain comes out of a study of blood T cell repertoires in COVID-19. Study context: Some COVID-19 samples were acute and others convalescent; all came from the United States, Italy and Spain.

This CDR3 is built from 15 residues. Germline-derived CDR1 and CDR2 are SGHNT and YYREEE (reference sequence). V gave up 6 bases and J gave up 4 bases; unmatched junction bases: 7. Authors' analysis steps: Estimation of nucleated cell counts was performed using reference gene primer amplification. The assay was immunoSEQ multiplex PCR, and TCRdb's table has in-frame clones only and misses some. V and J calls and clone size are given by that table; D and trimming were obtained from the DNA. The sample has over 150,000 clones, roughly 82% seen once; the top ten hold roughly 13%. Sequencing used peripheral blood. The sequence was collected from a human donor in a cohort sampled during active COVID-19. This sequence joins TRBV5-4 and TRBJ2-2; 9 bases are shared with TRBD1. In DNA form, the CDR3 reads TGTGCCAGCACCCGACAGGGGGGGAGCACCGGGGAGCTGTTTTTT. This encodes CASTRQGGSTGELFF.